The entry below describes one T cell receptor beta chain. The data are from a study of blood T cell repertoires in COVID-19. Turning to the study itself: COVID-19 samples collected from the United States, Italy and Spain covered acute and convalescent phases.

Source study methods: Reference gene primer amplification in the assay estimated nucleated cell counts. Using immunoSEQ multiplex PCR, the repertoire was profiled, and TCRdb retains in-frame clones only, with some absent. V and J calls and clone size are as listed in that table; D and trimming were resolved from the DNA. The sample gives some 300,000 clones, around 87% of which show up once; roughly 1.3% is in the top ten. There are 17 residues in the CDR3. In germline, CDR1 is KGHSH, CDR2 LQKENI. With V trimmed by 2 bases and J by 4 bases, 11 bases remained unmatched. This clonotype originated in a man between 65 and 79 years old with acute or convalescent COVID-19. The chain couples TRBV18 to TRBJ2-3, with 8 bases aligning to TRBD2. The sequenced sample was peripheral blood. CDR3 coding DNA: TGTGCCAGCTCACCATCGCTTAGCGGGATTGGGGCAGATACGCAGTATTTT. Protein: CASSPSLSGIGADTQYF.